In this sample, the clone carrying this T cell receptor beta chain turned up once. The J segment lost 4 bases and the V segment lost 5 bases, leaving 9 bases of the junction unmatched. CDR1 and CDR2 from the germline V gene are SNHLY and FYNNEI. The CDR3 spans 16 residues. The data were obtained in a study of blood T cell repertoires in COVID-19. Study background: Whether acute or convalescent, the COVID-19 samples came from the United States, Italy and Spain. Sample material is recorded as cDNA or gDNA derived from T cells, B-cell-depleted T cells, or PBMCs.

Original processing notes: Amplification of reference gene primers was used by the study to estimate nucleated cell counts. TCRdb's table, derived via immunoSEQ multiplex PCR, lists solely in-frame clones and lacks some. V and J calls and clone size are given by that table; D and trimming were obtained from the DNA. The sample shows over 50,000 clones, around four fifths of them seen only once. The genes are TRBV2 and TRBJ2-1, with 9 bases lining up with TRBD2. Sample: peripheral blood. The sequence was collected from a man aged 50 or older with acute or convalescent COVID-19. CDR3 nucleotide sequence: TGTGCCAGCAGTTTCCTGGCTAGCGGGGCTTACAATGAGCAGTTCTTC. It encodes CASSFLASGAYNEQFF.